The 16 T cell receptor beta chains given below trace back to one sample, sequenced in a study of cytomegalovirus exposure and HLA in healthy donors. The PCR was carried out with 60 Vbeta primers and 13 Jbeta primers. The protocol was immunoSEQ multiplex PCR, while the TCRdb copy is restricted to in-frame clones and leaves out a portion. The sample yields about 100,000 clones, around two thirds seen once. What was sequenced was PBMCs. The receptors shown here come from a man aged 50-59 years in good health and CMV-seropositive.

This clone appeared once. The chain is built from TRBV30 and TRBJ2-5, with 13 nucleotides matching TRBD2. This CDR3 contains 14 residues. Germline CDR1 is GTSNPN and CDR2 is SVGIG (reference sequence). J lost 5 bases, V lost 5 bases, and 5 bases had no gene match. CDR3 protein: CAWVPGLAGETQYF. For the CDR3, the DNA is TGTGCCTGGGTTCCGGGACTAGCGGGGGAGACCCAGTACTTC. Looking up the rest from reference TRBV30 and TRBJ2-5 gives the full variable domain: SQTIHQWPATLVQPVGSPLSLECTVEGTSNPNLYWYRQAAGRGLQLLFYSVGIGQISSEVPQNLSASRPQDRQFILSSKKLLLSDSGFYLCAWVPGLAGETQYFGPGTRLLVL.

The V call is TRBV5-1, the J call TRBJ2-1, with TRBD2 matching over 13 bases. Germline trimming cut 4 bases from V and 9 bases from J; bases unmatched to any gene: 4. The CDR3 runs to 14 residues. Per the germline V gene, CDR1 is SGHRS and CDR2 is YFSETQ. CDR3 protein: CASSRTSGSGEQFF. The CDR3 nucleotides read TGCGCCAGCAGCCGGACTAGCGGGAGTGGTGAGCAGTTCTTC.

The rearrangement links TRBV6-5 to TRBJ1-1; D gene ambiguous. Per germline, CDR1 MNHEY and CDR2 SVGAGI. The CDR3 length is 13 residues. The V and J ends lost 2 bases and 11 bases respectively, with 15 bases between them. The CDR3 DNA reads as TGTGCCAGCAGTTACGAGCACGGCCGCAGGGCTTTCTTT. Protein product: CASSYEHGRRAFF.

The V call is TRBV30, the J call TRBJ2-3, with a weak D call TRBD1 (5 bases). V was pared by 4 bases and J by 3 bases, with 8 bases between. CDR1 GTSNPN and CDR2 SVGIG come from the germline V gene (reference sequence). The CDR3 has 12 residues. Here the CDR3 DNA reads TGTGCCTGGAACCCAGGGACAGATACGCAGTATTTT. It specifies CAWNPGTDTQYF.

CDR3 in amino acids: CAISESPSRRPYF. The DNA for the CDR3 is TGTGCCATCAGTGAGTCTCCGTCGAGGAGACCGTACTTC. The V and J genes are TRBV10-3 and TRBJ2-7; D uncertain. Germline-derived CDR1 and CDR2 are ENHRY and SYGVKD. CDR3 length: 13 residues. Trimming left V 0 bases short and J 12 bases short, with 15 bases between.

This sequence joins TRBV28 and TRBJ1-5; D not resolved. Per the germline V gene, CDR1 is MDHEN and CDR2 is SYDVKM. This CDR3 has 14 residues. Trimming removed 7 bases at V and 5 bases at J, with 15 bases between. The chain's CDR3 is CASIAQVGYQPQHF. CDR3 nucleotides: TGTGCCAGCATCGCGCAGGTTGGGTATCAGCCCCAGCATTTT.

The V gene is TRBV7-9, the J gene TRBJ2-2; 9 bases align to TRBD1. Germline V CDR1 and CDR2: SEHNR, FQNEAQ (reference sequence). CDR3 length: 15 amino acids. Losses at the gene ends were 5 bases for V and 5 bases for J; bases not matched to a gene: 6. Here the CDR3 DNA reads TGTGCCAGCAGCCGGACAGGGGAGGAGACCGGGGAGCTGTTTTTT. Residues: CASSRTGEETGELFF.

The rearrangement joins TRBV6-1 to TRBJ1-4, with D possibly TRBD1 on 5 matching bases. Germline V gives CDR1 MNHNS, CDR2 SASEGT. CDR3 size: 15 residues. Trimming pared 4 bases from V and 4 bases from J, leaving 13 bases between. The CDR3 sequence is CASSVLPGLNEKLFF. The CDR3 nucleotides are TGTGCCAGCAGTGTCCTTCCGGGACTTAATGAAAAACTGTTTTTT.

The sample holds many counts of this clone. In nucleotides, the CDR3 is TGTGACATAGCGGGGGGGCGGACCGGGGAGCTGTTTTTT. Its protein product is CDIAGGRTGELFF. V is TRBV6-5 and J is TRBJ2-2, with TRBD2 matching over 11 bases. The CDR3 totals 13 residues. CDR1 and CDR2 (germline): MNHEY, SVGAGI.

This chain links TRBV15 with TRBJ2-7, with TRBD1 matching over 8 bases. Losses at the gene ends were 0 bases for V and 5 bases for J; bases not matched to a gene: 18. There are 19 residues in the CDR3. Germline values: CDR1 LNHNV, CDR2 YYDKDF (reference sequence). DNA for the CDR3: TGTGCCACCAGCAGAGATAGGGGACAGGCAGGGGGCTGGTCCGACGAGCAGTACTTC. Residues: CATSRDRGQAGGWSDEQYF.

This chain links TRBV2 with TRBJ1-1; D possibly corresponds to TRBD1 (5 bases). The V and J ends lost 6 bases and 0 bases respectively, with 14 bases between them. Germline V gene lookup returns CDR1 SNHLY and CDR2 FYNNEI. The CDR3 has 15 amino acids. CDR3 in amino acids: CASSETATMNTEAFF. Written as DNA, the CDR3 is TGTGCCAGCAGCGAGACAGCTACCATGAACACTGAAGCTTTCTTT. Complete variable domain (other parts from reference TRBV2 and TRBJ1-1): EPEVTQTPSHQVTQMGQEVILRCVPISNHLYFYWYRQILGQKVEFLVSFYNNEISEKSEIFDDQFSVERPDGSNFTLKIRSTKLEDSAMYFCASSETATMNTEAFFGQGTRLTVV.

The gene calls are TRBV10-3 and TRBJ2-3; TRBD2 agrees at 8 bases. V shed 6 bases, J shed 4 bases, and the junction held 6 bases outside the gene matches. In germline, CDR1 is ENHRY, CDR2 SYGVKD. This CDR3 region has 14 residues. In DNA form, the CDR3 reads TGTGCCATCAGGCCAACGGGGGGGGCAGATACGCAGTATTTT. This sequence encodes CAIRPTGGADTQYF.

This chain joins TRBV19 and TRBJ2-3, with 9 bases fitting TRBD2. Germline V gene lookup returns CDR1 LNHDA and CDR2 SQIVND (reference sequence). V was clipped by 5 bases and J by 3 bases; unmatched bases: 9. The CDR3 has 16 amino acids. The CDR3 nucleotides are TGTGCCAGTAGTGTCCTAACGGGACTAGCAACAGATACGCAGTATTTT. Its translation is CASSVLTGLATDTQYF.

This clone has just a few counts. V is TRBV5-1 and J is TRBJ2-5; 15 bases align to TRBD2. Losses at the gene ends were 0 bases for V and 5 bases for J; bases not matched to a gene: 5. Germline V CDR1 and CDR2: SGHRS, YFSETQ. The CDR3 extends over 17 amino acids. The CDR3 DNA follows: TGCGCCAGCAGCTTGGGGACTAGCGGGGGGGCCCTGGAGACCCAGTACTTC. Protein: CASSLGTSGGALETQYF.

The chain combines TRBV7-9 with TRBJ2-2, with 9 nucleotides matching TRBD1. The CDR3 has 17 residues. The junction had 11 bases not matched to a gene; V was cut back by 3 bases and J by 6 bases. Germline V gives CDR1 SEHNR, CDR2 FQNEAQ (reference sequence). In DNA form, the CDR3 reads TGTGCCAGCAGCTTTCTGAAAGGACAGGGGATGGCCGGGGAGCTGTTTTTT. This encodes CASSFLKGQGMAGELFF.

The J gene is TRBJ1-1, the V gene TRBV11-3; possibly TRBD1 for D (6 bases). CDR3 length: 13 residues. Trimming left V 5 bases short and J 2 bases short, with 9 bases between. The V gene's germline CDR1 is SGHNT and CDR2 YENEEA. CDR3 in amino acids: CASSRDTNTEAFF. In nucleotides, the CDR3 is TGTGCCAGCAGCAGGGACACTAACACTGAAGCTTTCTTT.